Here is one TCR beta chain with its context. Its antigen is undetermined. Using its own MiXCR run on the reads, TCRdb lists one record per CDR3 protein. The profile shows some 590,000 distinct CDR3 sequences, around 40% of them singletons. This sample stems from a study of T cell repertoires in cytomegalovirus infection. About the research overall: CMV epitopes in the study were HLA-C-restricted (recently identified) and HLA-B-restricted (well studied). Public TCR beta signatures indicated both CMV infection and matching HLA type.

Notes on the study in general: The response measured ex vivo was dominated by TCR beta clonotypes (HLA-C-restricted and CMV-specific). Carriers of CMV and the relevant HLA type were discriminated by public TCR beta frequency.

The CDR3 is 14 residues long. The germline V and J ends were trimmed by 2 bases and 4 bases, with 8 bases remaining between them. The material sequenced was cultured PBMCs, taken from culture after CMV antigen stimulation. The J gene is TRBJ2-2, the V gene TRBV12-3 or TRBV12-4; no clear D. This TCR was recovered from a human donor in good health (CMV status not recorded). Some clones in this sample may be carry-over from other donors' samples. CDR3 sequence (DNA): TGTGCCAGCAGTTTACTACCATCCACCGGGGAGCTGTTTTTT. Protein: CASSLLPSTGELFF.